This T cell receptor (beta chain) stems from a study of control samples from healthy donors and cancer patients. Trimming cost V 0 bases and J 0 bases; bases outside gene matches: 8. Germline CDR1 MNHEY, CDR2 SVGEGT. The CDR3 loop spans 18 amino acids. The table came from immunoSEQ multiplex PCR; TCRdb's copy has only in-frame clones and leaves some out. This sample has 90,000 or so clones, with 85% to 90% found just once. The chain couples TRBV6-2 or TRBV6-3 to TRBJ1-1; 9 nucleotides line up with TRBD1. The clonotype was recovered from a woman aged 50 to 60 with colorectal cancer. The sequenced sample consisted of PBMCs. For the CDR3, the DNA is TGTGCCAGCAGTTACTCGAGGGACAGGGCCCCCGTGAACACTGAAGCTTTCTTT. Its protein is CASSYSRDRAPVNTEAFF.